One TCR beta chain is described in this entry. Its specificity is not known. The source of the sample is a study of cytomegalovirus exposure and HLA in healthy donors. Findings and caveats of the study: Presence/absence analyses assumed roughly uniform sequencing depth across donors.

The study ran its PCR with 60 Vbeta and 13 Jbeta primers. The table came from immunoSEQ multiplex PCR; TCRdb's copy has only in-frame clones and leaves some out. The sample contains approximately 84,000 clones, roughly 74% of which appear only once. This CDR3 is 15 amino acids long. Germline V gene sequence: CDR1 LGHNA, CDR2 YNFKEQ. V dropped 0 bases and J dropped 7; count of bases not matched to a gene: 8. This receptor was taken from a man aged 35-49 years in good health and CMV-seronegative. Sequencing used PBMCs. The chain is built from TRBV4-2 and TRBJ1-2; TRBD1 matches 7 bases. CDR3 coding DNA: TGTGCCAGCAGCCAAGAGCCAGGGGGACGTGGTGGCTACACCTTC. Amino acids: CASSQEPGGRGGYTF.